The clone carrying this TCR beta chain was detected only a few times. Its specificity is not known. TCRdb passed the RT-PCR reads through MiXCR, listing each CDR3 protein once. Among approximately 700,000 distinct CDR3 sequences listed, about 15% were seen once. This specimen comes from a study of response to subunit inactivated influenza vaccine. Findings and caveats of the study: Authors proposed each seasonal influenza vaccination draws in few new T cells.

CDR3 size: 15 residues. Germline loops: CDR1 SGDLS, CDR2 YYNGEE. V was pared by 0 bases and J by 8 bases, with 12 bases between. This chain joins TRBV9 and TRBJ1-6; D uncertain. The sample here was PBMCs from blood, taken roughly 12 days after vaccination. The sequence derives from a middle-aged man who received an inactivated influenza vaccine. This CDR3 reads CASSVGPGYDSPLHF. DNA of the CDR3: TGTGCCAGCAGCGTAGGCCCGGGCTACGATTCACCCCTCCACTTT.